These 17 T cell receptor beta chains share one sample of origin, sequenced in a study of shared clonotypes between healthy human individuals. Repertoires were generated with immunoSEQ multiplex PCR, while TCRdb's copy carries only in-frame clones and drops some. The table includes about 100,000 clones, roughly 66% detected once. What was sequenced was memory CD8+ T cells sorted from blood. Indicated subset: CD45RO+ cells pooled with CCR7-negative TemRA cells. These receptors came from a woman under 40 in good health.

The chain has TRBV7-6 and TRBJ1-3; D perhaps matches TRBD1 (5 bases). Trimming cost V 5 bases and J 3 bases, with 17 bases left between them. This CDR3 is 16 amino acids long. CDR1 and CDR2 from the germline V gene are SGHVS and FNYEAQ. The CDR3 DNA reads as TGTGCCAGCAGCCCCTCCAGTCAGGGAGGTGGAAACACCATATATTTT. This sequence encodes CASSPSSQGGGNTIYF.

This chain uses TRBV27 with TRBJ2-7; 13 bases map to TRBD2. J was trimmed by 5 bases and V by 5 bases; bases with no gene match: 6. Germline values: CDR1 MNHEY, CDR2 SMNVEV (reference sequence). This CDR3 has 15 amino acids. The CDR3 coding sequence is TGTGCCAGCAGTCCAGGACTAGCGGGAGTCCACGAGCAGTACTTC. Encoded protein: CASSPGLAGVHEQYF.

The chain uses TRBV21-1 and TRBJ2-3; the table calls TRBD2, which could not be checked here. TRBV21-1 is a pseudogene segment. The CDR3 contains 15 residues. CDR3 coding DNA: TGTGCCAGCAGTAATACGGCGGGAGGGCCAGATACGCAGTATTTT. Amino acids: CASSNTAGGPDTQYF.

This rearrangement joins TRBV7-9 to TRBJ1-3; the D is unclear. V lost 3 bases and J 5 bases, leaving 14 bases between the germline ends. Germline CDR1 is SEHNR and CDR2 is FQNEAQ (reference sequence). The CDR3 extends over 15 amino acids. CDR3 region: CASSLSRTHRNTIYF. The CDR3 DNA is TGTGCCAGCAGCTTGTCACGCACCCACAGAAACACCATATATTTT.

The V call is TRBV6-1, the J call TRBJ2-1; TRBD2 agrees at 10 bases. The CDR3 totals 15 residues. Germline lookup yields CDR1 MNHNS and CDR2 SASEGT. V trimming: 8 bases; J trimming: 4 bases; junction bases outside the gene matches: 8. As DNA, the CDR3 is TGTGCCAGCTCCTCTCAAGCGGGGGGGTACAATGAGCAGTTCTTC. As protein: CASSSQAGGYNEQFF.

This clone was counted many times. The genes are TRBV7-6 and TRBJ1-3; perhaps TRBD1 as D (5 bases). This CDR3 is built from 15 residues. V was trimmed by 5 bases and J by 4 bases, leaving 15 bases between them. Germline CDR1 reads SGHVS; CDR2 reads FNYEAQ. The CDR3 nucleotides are TGTGCCAGCAGCCCCGTGTTGGGGGAAGGAAACACCATATATTTT. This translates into CASSPVLGEGNTIYF.

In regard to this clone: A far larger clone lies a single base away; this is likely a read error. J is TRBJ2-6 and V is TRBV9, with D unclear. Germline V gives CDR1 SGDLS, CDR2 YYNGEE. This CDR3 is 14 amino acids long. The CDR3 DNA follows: TGTGCCGGCAGCGCAGCCTCTGGGGCCAACGTCCTGACTTTC. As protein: CAGSAASGANVLTF. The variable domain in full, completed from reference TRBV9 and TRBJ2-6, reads DSGVTQTPKHLITATGQRVTLRCSPRSGDLSVYWYQQSLDQGLQFLIQYYNGEERAKGNILERFSAQQFPDLHSELNLSSLELGDSALYFCAGSAASGANVLTFGAGSRLTVL.

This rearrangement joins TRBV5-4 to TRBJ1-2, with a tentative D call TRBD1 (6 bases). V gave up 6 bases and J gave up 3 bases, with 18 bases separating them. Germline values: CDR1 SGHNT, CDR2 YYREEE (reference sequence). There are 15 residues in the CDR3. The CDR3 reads CASTLSPDSYYGYTF. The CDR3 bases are TGTGCCAGCACGTTGTCACCGGACAGCTACTATGGCTACACCTTC.

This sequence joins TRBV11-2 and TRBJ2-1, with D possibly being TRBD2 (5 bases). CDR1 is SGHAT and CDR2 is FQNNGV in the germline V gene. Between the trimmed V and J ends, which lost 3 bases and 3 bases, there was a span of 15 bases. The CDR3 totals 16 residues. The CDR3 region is CASSLATSGDYNEQFF. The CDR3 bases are TGTGCCAGCAGCTTGGCTACGAGCGGAGACTACAATGAGCAGTTCTTC.

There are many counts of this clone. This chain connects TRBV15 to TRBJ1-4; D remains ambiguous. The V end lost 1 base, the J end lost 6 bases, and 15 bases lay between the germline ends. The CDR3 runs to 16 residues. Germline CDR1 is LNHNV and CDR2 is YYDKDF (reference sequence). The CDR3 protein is CATSRALEGGDEKLFF. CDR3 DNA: TGTGCCACCAGCAGAGCTCTGGAGGGAGGTGATGAAAAACTGTTTTTT.

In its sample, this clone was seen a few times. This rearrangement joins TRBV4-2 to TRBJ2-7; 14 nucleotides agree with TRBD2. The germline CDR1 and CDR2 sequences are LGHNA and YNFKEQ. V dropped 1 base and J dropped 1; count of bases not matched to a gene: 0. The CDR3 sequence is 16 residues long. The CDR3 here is CASSQGTSGRSYEQYF. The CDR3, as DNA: TGTGCCAGCAGCCAAGGGACTAGCGGGAGGTCCTACGAGCAGTACTTC.

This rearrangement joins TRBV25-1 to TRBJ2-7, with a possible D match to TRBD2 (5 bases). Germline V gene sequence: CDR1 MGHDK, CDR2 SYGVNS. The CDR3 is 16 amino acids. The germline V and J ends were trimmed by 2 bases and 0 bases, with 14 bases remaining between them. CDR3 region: CASSEPDFSGSYEQYF. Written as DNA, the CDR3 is TGTGCCAGCAGTGAACCGGACTTCTCCGGCTCCTACGAGCAGTACTTC.

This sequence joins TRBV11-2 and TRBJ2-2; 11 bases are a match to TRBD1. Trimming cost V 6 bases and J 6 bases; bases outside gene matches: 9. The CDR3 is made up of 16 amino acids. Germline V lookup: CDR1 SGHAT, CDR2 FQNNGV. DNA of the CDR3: TGTGCCAGCAGGCCCAGGGACAGGGGGTTCTCCGGGGAGCTGTTTTTT. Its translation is CASRPRDRGFSGELFF.

CDR3 sequence (DNA): TGTGCCATCATGGGACTAGCCACCGGGGAGCTGTTTTTT. It yields the protein CAIMGLATGELFF. The V call is TRBV10-3, the J call TRBJ2-2; 9 nucleotides line up with TRBD2. V dropped 7 bases and J dropped 4; count of bases not matched to a gene: 1. There are 13 residues in the CDR3. Germline-derived CDR1 and CDR2 are ENHRY and SYGVKD.

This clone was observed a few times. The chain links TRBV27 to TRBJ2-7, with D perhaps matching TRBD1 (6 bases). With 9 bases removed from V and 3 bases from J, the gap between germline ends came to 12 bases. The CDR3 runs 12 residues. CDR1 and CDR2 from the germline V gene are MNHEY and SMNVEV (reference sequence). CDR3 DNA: TGTGCCAGTTCAGGGGCCGACTACGAGCAGTACTTC. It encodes CASSGADYEQYF.

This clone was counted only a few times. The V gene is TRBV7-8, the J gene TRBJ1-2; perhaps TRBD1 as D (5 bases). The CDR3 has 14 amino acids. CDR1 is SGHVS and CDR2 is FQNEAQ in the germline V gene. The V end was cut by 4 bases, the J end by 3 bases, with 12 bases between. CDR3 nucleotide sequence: TGTGCCAGCAGCTCGGGACTGCCTGACTATGGCTACACCTTC. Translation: CASSSGLPDYGYTF.

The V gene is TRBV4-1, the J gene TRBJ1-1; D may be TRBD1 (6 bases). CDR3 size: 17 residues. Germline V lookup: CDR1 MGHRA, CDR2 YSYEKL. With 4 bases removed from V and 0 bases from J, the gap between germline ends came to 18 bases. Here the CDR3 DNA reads TGCGCCAGCAGCCCATTCCACAGGGAGTACATGAACACTGAAGCTTTCTTT. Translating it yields CASSPFHREYMNTEAFF.